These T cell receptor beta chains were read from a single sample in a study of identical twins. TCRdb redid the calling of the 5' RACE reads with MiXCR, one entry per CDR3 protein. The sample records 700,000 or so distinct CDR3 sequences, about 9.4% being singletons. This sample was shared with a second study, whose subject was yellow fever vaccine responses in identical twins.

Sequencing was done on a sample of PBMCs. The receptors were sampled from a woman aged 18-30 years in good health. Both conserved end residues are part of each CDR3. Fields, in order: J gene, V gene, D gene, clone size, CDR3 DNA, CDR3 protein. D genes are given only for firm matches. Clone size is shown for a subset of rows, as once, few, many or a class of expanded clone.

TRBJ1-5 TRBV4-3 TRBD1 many TGCGCCAGCAGCCAAGATTCACCAGGACAGGGGGCGTATCAGCCCCAGCATTTT CASSQDSPGQGAYQPQHF
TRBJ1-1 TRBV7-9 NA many TGTGCCAGCAATCCGAAACAGGGGAACACTGAAGCTTTCTTT CASNPKQGNTEAFF
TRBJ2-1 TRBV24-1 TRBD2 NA TGTGCCACCAGTGAACGCGGACTAGAATGGGGTGAGCAGTTCTTC CATSERGLEWGEQFF
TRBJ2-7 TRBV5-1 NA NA TGCGCCAGCAGCTGGGGGACATATCCCTACGAGCAGTACTTC CASSWGTYPYEQYF
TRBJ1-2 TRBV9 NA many TGTGCCAGCAGCGTAGACGAGGGCCCCTATGGCTACACCTTC CASSVDEGPYGYTF
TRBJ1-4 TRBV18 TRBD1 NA TGTGCCAGCTCAACCGGGACAGGGGGTGAAAAACTGTTTTTT CASSTGTGGEKLFF
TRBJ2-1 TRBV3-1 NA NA TGTGCCAGCAGCCAAGCCGGGCCTGGTGACAATGAGCAGTTCTTC CASSQAGPGDNEQFF
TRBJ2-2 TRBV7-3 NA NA TGTGCCAGCAGCTTAAACGCCCCGAACACCGGGGAGCTGTTTTTT CASSLNAPNTGELFF
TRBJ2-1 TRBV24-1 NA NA TGTGCCACCAGTGACCCGACCTCGGAGAGCCCTAATGAGCAGTTCTTC CATSDPTSESPNEQFF
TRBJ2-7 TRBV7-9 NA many TGTGCCAGCAGCTTCTCCGGCCTTACCTACGAGCAGTACTTC CASSFSGLTYEQYF
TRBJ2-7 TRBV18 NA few TGTGCCAGCTCACCTCCCAGCAATCCATACGAGCAGTACTTC CASSPPSNPYEQYF